Listed below are T cell receptor beta chains from one sample, sequenced in a study of post-analysis software for immune sequencing data. TCRdb reanalysed the PCR reads using MiXCR and keeps one entry per CDR3 protein. The sample holds about 760,000 distinct CDR3 sequences, 25% to 30% seen once. The sequenced material came from blood. These receptors all come from a girl between 10 and 17 years old with multiple sclerosis. The CDR3 runs from the conserved cysteine through the conserved F or W. The D gene is left open where the match is weak. Not all rows give a size; the values are once, few, many and, for expanded clones, a class.

J gene: TRBJ2-3; D gene: TRBD2; V gene: TRBV7-6; clone size: few; CDR3 protein: CASSWGPPGTSGGGGTDTQYF; CDR3 DNA: TGTGCCAGCAGCTGGGGACCCCCCGGGACTAGCGGGGGGGGCGGCACAGATACGCAGTATTTT
J gene: TRBJ2-7; D gene: TRBD2; V gene: TRBV6-5; clone size: few; CDR3 protein: CASSPWGGAYEQYF; CDR3 DNA: TGTGCCAGCAGTCCCTGGGGGGGGGCCTACGAGCAGTACTTC
J gene: TRBJ2-1; D gene: -; V gene: TRBV20-1; clone size: -; CDR3 protein: CSALSGDKQNNEQFF; CDR3 DNA: TGCAGTGCCCTTTCAGGGGACAAACAAAACAATGAGCAGTTCTTC
J gene: TRBJ1-2; D gene: TRBD1; V gene: TRBV11-2; clone size: few; CDR3 protein: CASSQNPGQASNYGYTF; CDR3 DNA: TGTGCCAGCAGCCAAAATCCAGGACAGGCATCTAACTATGGCTACACCTTC
J gene: TRBJ1-2; D gene: -; V gene: TRBV11-2; clone size: -; CDR3 protein: CASSLGGGRRDNYGYTF; CDR3 DNA: TGTGCCAGCAGCTTAGGAGGAGGGAGGAGGGATAACTATGGCTACACCTTC
J gene: TRBJ2-1; D gene: TRBD2; V gene: TRBV6-6; clone size: -; CDR3 protein: CASLAGGYNEQFF; CDR3 DNA: TGTGCCAGCTTAGCGGGAGGTTACAATGAGCAGTTCTTC
J gene: TRBJ2-7; D gene: -; V gene: TRBV6-5; clone size: -; CDR3 protein: CASSPLPGTRSYEQYF; CDR3 DNA: TGTGCCAGCAGTCCCCTGCCGGGGACCCGCTCCTACGAGCAGTACTTC
J gene: TRBJ1-5; D gene: -; V gene: TRBV28; clone size: few; CDR3 protein: CASSFSVGNQPQHF; CDR3 DNA: TGTGCCAGCAGTTTTTCGGTAGGGAATCAGCCCCAGCATTTT
J gene: TRBJ1-5; D gene: -; V gene: TRBV27; clone size: -; CDR3 protein: CASRDPGPYQPQHF; CDR3 DNA: TGTGCCAGCAGGGACCCGGGACCTTATCAGCCCCAGCATTTT
J gene: TRBJ2-1; D gene: TRBD2; V gene: TRBV20-1; clone size: once; CDR3 protein: CSADLRGRWNEQFF; CDR3 DNA: TGCAGTGCTGACCTTCGCGGGAGGTGGAATGAGCAGTTCTTC
J gene: TRBJ2-3; D gene: -; V gene: TRBV10-3; clone size: -; CDR3 protein: CAISQLVVTDTQYF; CDR3 DNA: TGTGCCATCAGCCAACTAGTGGTCACAGATACGCAGTATTTT
J gene: TRBJ2-5; D gene: -; V gene: TRBV7-2; clone size: few; CDR3 protein: CASSLVSGRFYQETQYF; CDR3 DNA: TGTGCCAGCAGCTTAGTCTCGGGTCGATTTTACCAAGAGACCCAGTACTTC
J gene: TRBJ2-1; D gene: -; V gene: TRBV6-2/TRBV6-3; clone size: few; CDR3 protein: CASSYSPNNEQFF; CDR3 DNA: TGTGCCAGCAGTTATTCTCCAAACAATGAGCAGTTCTTC
J gene: TRBJ2-1; D gene: TRBD1; V gene: TRBV7-9; clone size: -; CDR3 protein: CATSRPGQGYNEQFF; CDR3 DNA: TGTGCGACGTCTCGTCCGGGACAGGGCTACAATGAGCAGTTCTTC
J gene: TRBJ2-1; D gene: -; V gene: TRBV11-3; clone size: few; CDR3 protein: CASSPQNDEQFF; CDR3 DNA: TGTGCCAGCAGCCCTCAAAACGATGAGCAGTTCTTC
J gene: TRBJ2-3; D gene: -; V gene: TRBV12-3/TRBV12-4; clone size: once; CDR3 protein: CASTRARTDTQYF; CDR3 DNA: TGTGCCAGCACCAGGGCGAGAACAGATACGCAGTATTTT
J gene: TRBJ1-2; D gene: -; V gene: TRBV7-9; clone size: few; CDR3 protein: CASRSGQRANYGYTF; CDR3 DNA: TGTGCCAGCAGGTCAGGACAGAGAGCTAACTATGGCTACACCTTC
J gene: TRBJ1-1; D gene: -; V gene: TRBV7-2; clone size: few; CDR3 protein: CASSLATTNTEAFF; CDR3 DNA: TGTGCCAGCAGCTTAGCGACCACCAACACTGAAGCTTTCTTT
J gene: TRBJ1-2; D gene: -; V gene: TRBV20-1; clone size: -; CDR3 protein: CSARARDESGYTF; CDR3 DNA: TGCAGTGCTAGAGCCCGGGACGAAAGCGGCTACACCTTC
J gene: TRBJ2-1; D gene: TRBD2; V gene: TRBV28; clone size: few; CDR3 protein: CASSLPLAGGLNNEQFF; CDR3 DNA: TGTGCCAGCAGTTTACCACTAGCGGGAGGGCTAAACAATGAGCAGTTCTTC
J gene: TRBJ2-1; D gene: -; V gene: TRBV29-1; clone size: -; CDR3 protein: CSVQGYNEQFF; CDR3 DNA: TGCAGCGTCCAGGGATACAATGAGCAGTTCTTC
J gene: TRBJ2-4; D gene: -; V gene: TRBV20-1; clone size: few; CDR3 protein: CSARSSGTRGNIQYF; CDR3 DNA: TGCAGTGCTAGATCTTCCGGGACGAGGGGAAACATTCAGTACTTC
J gene: TRBJ2-5; D gene: TRBD1; V gene: TRBV7-9; clone size: -; CDR3 protein: CASSLRTGTETQYF; CDR3 DNA: TGTGCCAGCAGCTTGAGGACAGGGACAGAGACCCAGTACTTC
J gene: TRBJ2-5; D gene: TRBD1; V gene: TRBV7-9; clone size: -; CDR3 protein: CASSRWDRRQETQYF; CDR3 DNA: TGTGCCAGCAGCCGCTGGGACAGGAGACAAGAGACCCAGTACTTC
J gene: TRBJ1-4; D gene: -; V gene: TRBV7-2; clone size: -; CDR3 protein: CASSLNAGPPTNEKLFF; CDR3 DNA: TGTGCCAGCAGCTTAAATGCCGGGCCTCCAACTAATGAAAAACTGTTTTTT
J gene: TRBJ1-2; D gene: -; V gene: TRBV12-3/TRBV12-4; clone size: few; CDR3 protein: CASSWRTGTNYGYTF; CDR3 DNA: TGTGCCAGCAGCTGGCGAACCGGGACAAACTATGGCTACACCTTC
J gene: TRBJ1-2; D gene: -; V gene: TRBV27; clone size: -; CDR3 protein: CASSLAAAGYGYTF; CDR3 DNA: TGTGCCAGCAGTTTAGCCGCGGCAGGCTATGGCTACACCTTC
J gene: TRBJ2-2; D gene: TRBD1; V gene: TRBV10-3; clone size: -; CDR3 protein: CAISDGATGEFGGELFF; CDR3 DNA: TGTGCCATCAGTGACGGTGCGACAGGGGAATTTGGCGGGGAGCTGTTTTTT
J gene: TRBJ1-3; D gene: -; V gene: TRBV5-1; clone size: once; CDR3 protein: CASSLEGPPGNTIYF; CDR3 DNA: TGCGCCAGCAGCTTGGAAGGACCGCCTGGAAACACCATATATTTT
J gene: TRBJ2-1; D gene: -; V gene: TRBV2; clone size: -; CDR3 protein: CASMYRESSYNEQFF; CDR3 DNA: TGTGCCAGTATGTACAGGGAAAGCTCCTACAATGAGCAGTTCTTC
J gene: TRBJ2-1; D gene: -; V gene: TRBV20-1; clone size: few; CDR3 protein: CSARDARRAENNEQFF; CDR3 DNA: TGCAGTGCTAGAGATGCCCGGAGGGCCGAGAACAATGAGCAGTTCTTC
J gene: TRBJ2-5; D gene: -; V gene: TRBV6-5; clone size: many; CDR3 protein: CASSTLGAHAIRETQYF; CDR3 DNA: TGTGCCAGCAGTACTCTCGGGGCGCACGCAATTCGGGAGACCCAGTACTTC
J gene: TRBJ2-1; D gene: -; V gene: TRBV25-1; clone size: few; CDR3 protein: CASSGQDRAPHNEQFF; CDR3 DNA: TGTGCCAGCAGTGGTCAAGATCGGGCCCCACACAATGAGCAGTTCTTC
J gene: TRBJ1-2; D gene: TRBD1; V gene: TRBV6-6; clone size: few; CDR3 protein: CASSHGTGGYGYTF; CDR3 DNA: TGTGCCAGCAGCCACGGTACAGGGGGGTATGGCTACACCTTC
J gene: TRBJ1-5; D gene: -; V gene: TRBV6-1; clone size: -; CDR3 protein: CACSTRTGNQPQHF; CDR3 DNA: TGTGCCTGCAGTACCCGGACAGGCAATCAGCCCCAGCATTTT
J gene: TRBJ2-7; D gene: -; V gene: TRBV20-1; clone size: -; CDR3 protein: CSVSYHERGSYEQYF; CDR3 DNA: TGCAGTGTTAGCTACCACGAGCGCGGCTCCTACGAGCAGTACTTC
J gene: TRBJ1-2; D gene: -; V gene: TRBV20-1; clone size: -; CDR3 protein: CSAPLRGDYGYTF; CDR3 DNA: TGCAGTGCTCCACTAAGGGGGGACTATGGCTACACCTTC
J gene: TRBJ2-1; D gene: TRBD2; V gene: TRBV6-2/TRBV6-3; clone size: few; CDR3 protein: CASSTTPGLAGGPPNEQFF; CDR3 DNA: TGTGCCAGCAGTACCACCCCTGGACTAGCGGGAGGGCCCCCCAATGAGCAGTTCTTC
J gene: TRBJ2-7; D gene: -; V gene: TRBV6-1; clone size: -; CDR3 protein: CASSGPGANAASYNEQYF; CDR3 DNA: TGTGCCAGCAGTGGACCTGGGGCGAACGCGGCATCCTACAATGAGCAGTACTTC
J gene: TRBJ2-7; D gene: TRBD2; V gene: TRBV29-1; clone size: -; CDR3 protein: CSVSTSGSTYEQYF; CDR3 DNA: TGCAGCGTTTCGACTAGCGGGAGTACGTACGAGCAGTACTTC
J gene: TRBJ2-3; D gene: -; V gene: TRBV7-8; clone size: -; CDR3 protein: CASSLAHRDTDTQYF; CDR3 DNA: TGTGCCAGCAGCTTAGCCCATCGGGACACAGATACGCAGTATTTT
J gene: TRBJ2-7; D gene: TRBD2; V gene: TRBV4-3; clone size: few; CDR3 protein: CASSQGSGRVYEQYF; CDR3 DNA: TGCGCCAGCAGCCAAGGCAGCGGGAGGGTATACGAGCAGTACTTC
J gene: TRBJ2-2; D gene: -; V gene: TRBV6-5; clone size: few; CDR3 protein: CASSYTRTGELFF; CDR3 DNA: TGTGCCAGCAGTTACACTAGGACCGGGGAGCTGTTTTTT
J gene: TRBJ2-7; D gene: -; V gene: TRBV28; clone size: -; CDR3 protein: CASSVTGSQGGDYEQYF; CDR3 DNA: TGTGCCAGCAGTGTGACCGGGTCCCAAGGCGGGGACTACGAGCAGTACTTC
J gene: TRBJ2-3; D gene: TRBD2; V gene: TRBV20-1; clone size: -; CDR3 protein: CSNTGAGGRTDTQYF; CDR3 DNA: TGCAGCAATACCGGAGCGGGAGGGCGCACAGATACACAGTATTTT
J gene: TRBJ1-2; D gene: -; V gene: TRBV20-1; clone size: many; CDR3 protein: CSASGGLYYGYTF; CDR3 DNA: TGCAGTGCTTCCGGGGGGTTGTACTATGGCTACACCTTC
J gene: TRBJ1-2; D gene: TRBD1; V gene: TRBV4-1; clone size: few; CDR3 protein: CASSLWTGGGYTF; CDR3 DNA: TGCGCCAGCAGCCTCTGGACAGGGGGTGGCTACACCTTC
J gene: TRBJ2-1; D gene: -; V gene: TRBV2; clone size: -; CDR3 protein: CASIANQGGGGEQFF; CDR3 DNA: TGTGCCAGCATAGCAAACCAGGGAGGTGGTGGTGAGCAGTTCTTC
J gene: TRBJ2-5; D gene: TRBD2; V gene: TRBV2; clone size: -; CDR3 protein: CASSERSGVGETQYF; CDR3 DNA: TGTGCCAGCAGTGAAAGGAGCGGGGTGGGGGAGACCCAGTACTTC
J gene: TRBJ2-1; D gene: -; V gene: TRBV4-3; clone size: -; CDR3 protein: CASSQGLSPGQFF; CDR3 DNA: TGCGCCAGCAGCCAAGGATTATCACCCGGGCAGTTCTTC
J gene: TRBJ1-2; D gene: TRBD1; V gene: TRBV29-1; clone size: once; CDR3 protein: CSVDGTGGPNYGYTF; CDR3 DNA: TGCAGCGTCGACGGGACAGGGGGTCCTAACTATGGCTACACCTTC
J gene: TRBJ2-1; D gene: -; V gene: TRBV9; clone size: few; CDR3 protein: CASSVATGLNNEQFF; CDR3 DNA: TGTGCTAGCAGCGTAGCTACGGGACTCAACAATGAGCAGTTCTTC